Listed here are 15 T cell receptor beta chains from one sample, sequenced in a study of cytomegalovirus exposure and HLA in healthy donors. 60 Vbeta and 13 Jbeta primers were used in PCR. Profiled with immunoSEQ multiplex PCR; TCRdb holds only in-frame clones, not every one. The data show 90,000 to 100,000 clones, approximately 77% seen once. The material sequenced was PBMCs. The receptors stem from a woman in her forties in good health and CMV-seronegative.

The rearrangement joins TRBV9 to TRBJ2-2; D remains ambiguous. Germline CDR1 reads SGDLS; CDR2 reads YYNGEE. V shed 1 base and J shed 1 base, with 8 bases lying between them. This CDR3 has 15 amino acids. The DNA for the CDR3 is TGTGCCAGCAGCGTACTAGAAATGAACACCGGGGAGCTGTTTTTT. Its translation is CASSVLEMNTGELFF.

V and J are TRBV7-6 and TRBJ2-1; 12 positions match TRBD2. The CDR3 runs to 17 residues. V lost 6 bases, J lost 7 bases, and 13 bases stayed unmatched. In germline, CDR1 is SGHVS, CDR2 FNYEAQ. The CDR3 coding sequence is TGTGCCAGCAGGTGGAGACTAGCGGGGGCCCCTCAAAATGAGCAGTTCTTC. Protein product: CASRWRLAGAPQNEQFF.

The chain joins TRBV20-1 to TRBJ2-1; D ambiguous. CDR1 and CDR2 (germline): DFQATT, SNEGSKA (reference sequence). V shed 5 bases and J shed 5 bases, with 7 bases lying between them. The CDR3 sequence is 11 residues long. CDR3 residues: CSASGNNEQFF. The CDR3 DNA reads TGCAGTGCTTCGGGTAACAATGAGCAGTTCTTC.

The chain uses TRBV11-2 and TRBJ1-4, with D tentatively TRBD1 (5 bases). The germline gives CDR1 SGHAT, CDR2 FQNNGV. V was shortened by 2 bases and J by 3 bases, with 13 bases between the two germline ends. This CDR3 is 16 amino acids long. CDR3 DNA sequence: TGTGCCAGCAGCTTACCACGGGGGTCCCCTAATGAAAAACTGTTTTTT. It is translated as CASSLPRGSPNEKLFF.

The gene calls are TRBV14 and TRBJ1-2, with D perhaps TRBD1 (5 bases). This CDR3 region has 15 residues. Trimming left V 1 base short and J 0 bases short, with 9 bases between. CDR1 and CDR2 (germline): SGHDN, FVKESK. CDR3 region: CASSQGQSPNYGYTF. The CDR3 nucleotides read TGTGCCAGCAGCCAAGGACAGTCTCCTAACTATGGCTACACCTTC.

This chain joins TRBV2 and TRBJ1-2; D is undetermined. V was pared by 0 bases and J by 4 bases, with 21 bases between. The germline V gene has CDR1 SNHLY and CDR2 FYNNEI. CDR3 length: 18 amino acids. The CDR3 DNA is TGTGCCAGCAGTGAAGCCGGGATCCAAACTTGGTGGGGCTATGGCTACACCTTC. It encodes CASSEAGIQTWWGYGYTF.

This chain links TRBV19 with TRBJ1-5; D not resolved. CDR3 length: 12 residues. CDR1 and CDR2 (germline): LNHDA, SQIVND (reference sequence). V shed 4 bases and J shed 4 bases, with 5 bases lying between them. CDR3 protein: CASSSMNQPQHF. The CDR3 DNA reads TGTGCCAGTAGTAGTATGAATCAGCCCCAGCATTTT. Variable domain in full (rest from reference TRBV19 and TRBJ1-5): DGGITQSPKYLFRKEGQNVTLSCEQNLNHDAMYWYRQDPGQGLRLIYYSQIVNDFQKGDIAEGYSVSREKKESFPLTVTSAQKNPTAFYLCASSSMNQPQHFGDGTRLSIL.

Written as DNA, the CDR3 is TGTGCCAGCAGTTACCAGGGGTCGGGTGAAGCTTTCTTT. Translating it yields CASSYQGSGEAFF. This chain uses TRBV6-5 with TRBJ1-1; D is perhaps TRBD1 (6 bases). In germline, CDR1 is MNHEY, CDR2 SVGAGI. The CDR3 is made up of 13 amino acids. V lost 2 bases, J lost 7 bases, and 11 bases lay in between.

The count of this clone is one. The chain couples TRBV4-2 to TRBJ2-3, with D tentatively TRBD2 (6 bases). This CDR3 region has 17 residues. Germline V gene lookup returns CDR1 LGHNA and CDR2 YNFKEQ. Trimming removed 0 bases from V and 5 bases from J, with 18 bases in between. CDR3 DNA: TGTGCCAGCAGCCAAGATGTCGGGACTGGAACCTTAGATACGCAGTATTTT. This sequence encodes CASSQDVGTGTLDTQYF.

The chain is built from TRBV29-1 and TRBJ1-3; D may be TRBD1 (6 bases). Trimming stripped 7 bases from V and 1 base from J, with 20 bases between. Germline V gene sequence: CDR1 SQVTM, CDR2 ANQGSEA. The CDR3 runs 16 residues. CDR3 nucleotide sequence: TGCAGCGCTGGGGGGGGCGCCGCTGATTCTGGAAACACCATATATTTT. It codes for CSAGGGAADSGNTIYF.

V gene TRBV29-1 combines with J gene TRBJ1-3; D possibly corresponds to TRBD1 (6 bases). The CDR3 covers 13 residues. Trimming pared 2 bases from V and 2 bases from J, leaving 7 bases between. Germline V lookup: CDR1 SQVTM, CDR2 ANQGSEA. The CDR3: CSVEQGTGNTIYF. For the CDR3, the DNA is TGCAGCGTTGAACAGGGGACTGGAAACACCATATATTTT.

J is TRBJ1-6 and V is TRBV2, with 9 bases fitting TRBD1. V shed 4 bases, J shed 15 bases, and the junction held 4 bases outside the gene matches. This CDR3 comprises 12 residues. Per germline, CDR1 SNHLY and CDR2 FYNNEI. The CDR3 is CASSGDRDHLHF. DNA for the CDR3: TGTGCCAGCAGTGGGGACAGGGACCACCTCCACTTT. The whole variable domain, remainder taken from reference TRBV2 and TRBJ1-6, is EPEVTQTPSHQVTQMGQEVILRCVPISNHLYFYWYRQILGQKVEFLVSFYNNEISEKSEIFDDQFSVERPDGSNFTLKIRSTKLEDSAMYFCASSGDRDHLHFGNGTRLTVT.

The V gene is TRBV7-9, the J gene TRBJ2-5; 9 bases match TRBD1. CDR3 size: 15 residues. Trimming took 3 bases from V and 3 from J; bases not matched to a gene: 5. Germline V gene lookup returns CDR1 SEHNR and CDR2 FQNEAQ (reference sequence). The CDR3 nucleotides are TGTGCCAGCAGCTTTAGGGGACAGGGAGAAGAGACCCAGTACTTC. This codes for CASSFRGQGEETQYF.

About this clone: The junction differs from germline at one of its ends, possibly a read error. The genes are TRBV10-1 and TRBJ1-1; D call uncertain. This CDR3 contains 17 residues. The germline gives CDR1 WNHNN, CDR2 SYGVQD (reference sequence). CDR3 DNA: TGCGTCAGCAGTGAGTCGAGCGGTGCCGGTAAGGACACTGAAGCTTTCTTT. Its protein product is CVSSESSGAGKDTEAFF.

This clone came up a few times. The chain links TRBV18 to TRBJ2-7, with D maybe TRBD1 (5 bases). Between the trimmed V and J ends, which lost 4 bases and 1 base, there was a span of 11 bases. The length of the CDR3 is 14 residues. Per germline, CDR1 KGHSH and CDR2 LQKENI. The CDR3 protein is CASSLKGWSYEQYF. CDR3 sequence (DNA): TGTGCCAGCTCACTTAAGGGGTGGTCCTACGAGCAGTACTTC.